The 24 T cell receptor beta chains listed next were all sequenced from one sample in a study of monozygotic twins with inflammatory bowel disease. TCRdb processed the 5' RACE reads again and assigns one entry to each CDR3 protein, with no DNA. The sample spans 150,000 to 200,000 distinct CDR3 sequences; the ten largest clones claim roughly 2.4%. The specimen sequenced was blood. These receptors all stem from a human donor with ulcerative colitis or Crohn's disease, or a healthy co-twin of an affected twin (not recorded which).

The chain joins TRBV5-1 to TRBJ2-6; lacking DNA, the TRBD1 call made by TCRdb goes unchecked. The V gene's germline CDR1 is SGHRS and CDR2 YFSETQ. The CDR3 consists of 18 residues. CDR3 residues: CASSAYRGGDSGANVLTF.

The chain carries TRBV18 and TRBJ2-3; TCRdb selects TRBD1, and the lack of DNA leaves this call unchecked. This CDR3 has 14 amino acids. Per the germline V gene, CDR1 is KGHSH and CDR2 is LQKENI. The CDR3 reads CASSPGPGADTQYF. The full variable domain, rest sourced from reference TRBV18 and TRBJ2-3, is NAGVMQNPRHLVRRRGQEARLRCSPMKGHSHVYWYRQLPEEGLKFMVYLQKENIIDESGMPKERFSAEFPKEGPSILRIQQVVRGDSAAYFCASSPGPGADTQYFGPGTRLTVL.

The V and J genes are TRBV18 and TRBJ2-1; TCRdb calls TRBD1, which cannot be checked without DNA. This CDR3 region has 15 residues. CDR1 is KGHSH and CDR2 is LQKENI in the germline V gene. CDR3 residues: CASSPQGRGYNEQFF.

The V gene is TRBV7-7, the J gene TRBJ1-3. Germline lookup yields CDR1 SSHAT and CDR2 FNYEAQ (reference sequence). This CDR3 spans 15 amino acids. This CDR3 is CASSLTEEPGNTIYF.

This chain uses TRBV9 with TRBJ1-4. CDR3 length equals 16 residues. Germline V CDR1 and CDR2: SGDLS, YYNGEE. CDR3 sequence: CASSVDWGTANEKLFF.

The chain has TRBV5-1 and TRBJ1-2; TCRdb lists TRBD1, though no DNA is available to test this call. CDR3 length: 15 amino acids. Germline values: CDR1 SGHRS, CDR2 YFSETQ. CDR3 in amino acids: CASSLARDGDYGYTF. The variable domain in full, completed from reference TRBV5-1 and TRBJ1-2, reads KAGVTQTPRYLIKTRGQQVTLSCSPISGHRSVSWYQQTPGQGLQFLFEYFSETQRNKGNFPGRFSGRQFSNSRSEMNVSTLELGDSALYLCASSLARDGDYGYTFGSGTRLTVV.

CDR3: CASSLLGGGAKNIQYF. This chain joins TRBV5-1 and TRBJ2-4; the D gene TCRdb calls, TRBD2, cannot be checked with no DNA. Germline lookup yields CDR1 SGHRS and CDR2 YFSETQ. This CDR3 comprises 16 residues.

This chain connects TRBV19 to TRBJ2-1; TCRdb returns TRBD1, unconfirmable since there is no DNA. Germline CDR1 reads LNHDA; CDR2 reads SQIVND (reference sequence). This CDR3 comprises 16 residues. CDR3 sequence reads: CASSPLASRRRNEQFF.

The chain employs TRBV20-1 and TRBJ1-5; TCRdb picks TRBD1, but there is no DNA to check that call. The CDR3 is 14 amino acids. Per the germline V gene, CDR1 is DFQATT and CDR2 is SNEGSKA (reference sequence). The CDR3 protein is CSARRTGSNQPQHF.

The V call is TRBV4-3, the J call TRBJ1-1; no DNA is available, so the TRBD1 call from TCRdb remains unchecked. Germline lookup yields CDR1 LGHNA and CDR2 YSLEER. The CDR3 sequence is 15 residues long. CDR3 in amino acids: CASSRDQGGDTEAFF.

V is TRBV20-1 and J is TRBJ2-5. The germline V gene encodes CDR1 DFQATT and CDR2 SNEGSKA (reference sequence). The CDR3 length is 13 residues. CDR3 residues: CSARDSFQETQYF.

The chain employs TRBV7-3 and TRBJ2-1; TCRdb gives TRBD2 as the D gene, but with no DNA this cannot be confirmed. CDR1 is SGHTA and CDR2 is FQGTGA in the germline V gene. This CDR3 has 15 residues. The CDR3 protein is CASSSQAGAGNEQFF.

The chain is built from TRBV21-1 and TRBJ2-7; checking the TCRdb D call of TRBD1 is not possible without DNA. TRBV21-1 represents a pseudogene. The length of the CDR3 is 16 residues. CDR3 residues: CASSKKEQGPFYEQYF.

The chain uses TRBV7-2 and TRBJ2-3. Germline V gene sequence: CDR1 SGHTA, CDR2 FQGNSA. This CDR3 has 14 amino acids. The CDR3 loop reads CASSFSRVADTQYF.

The V call is TRBV12-3 or TRBV12-4, the J call TRBJ2-4. The CDR3 sequence is 13 residues long. CDR3 in amino acids: CASSFHRKNMQYF.

The chain is built from TRBV29-1 and TRBJ2-7; TCRdb names TRBD1, which stays unverified in the absence of DNA. Germline V gene lookup returns CDR1 SQVTM and CDR2 ANQGSEA. This CDR3 region has 12 residues. CDR3: CSVGRGRDEQYF.

The chain has TRBV24-1 and TRBJ2-1; without DNA, the TCRdb call of TRBD2 cannot be checked. The CDR3 runs 16 residues. The germline CDR1 and CDR2 sequences are KGHDR and SFDVKD. CDR3 residues: CATSVPGSGRVYEQFF.

This sequence joins TRBV12-3 or TRBV12-4 and TRBJ1-1; TCRdb's D gene call, TRBD1, goes unchecked for lack of DNA. The CDR3 sequence is 14 residues long. The CDR3 reads CASSLRQGRTEAFF.

The CDR3 reads CATAAGYTEAFF. The rearrangement links TRBV19 to TRBJ1-1. This CDR3 comprises 12 residues. Germline V lookup: CDR1 LNHDA, CDR2 SQIVND (reference sequence).

The chain links TRBV19 to TRBJ1-5. Germline lookup yields CDR1 LNHDA and CDR2 SQIVND (reference sequence). The length of the CDR3 is 15 residues. The CDR3 here is CASTLGEHSNQPQHF.

The genes are TRBV20-1 and TRBJ1-1. Germline V gene sequence: CDR1 DFQATT, CDR2 SNEGSKA (reference sequence). This CDR3 comprises 11 residues. The CDR3 reads CSAQGLIEAFF.

The CDR3 here is CASSQETDNTGELFF. This rearrangement joins TRBV4-3 to TRBJ2-2. CDR3 length: 15 amino acids. Per the germline V gene, CDR1 is LGHNA and CDR2 is YSLEER.

The chain is built from TRBV5-1 and TRBJ1-1; lacking DNA, the TRBD1 call made by TCRdb goes unchecked. CDR3 size: 15 residues. Germline assignment: CDR1 SGHRS and CDR2 YFSETQ. The CDR3 loop is CASSLAGGTNTEAFF.

V and J are TRBV5-1 and TRBJ2-1; the D call of TRBD1 rests on TCRdb alone, since no DNA is present to check it. The CDR3 is 14 residues long. Per the germline V gene, CDR1 is SGHRS and CDR2 is YFSETQ. CDR3 protein: CVSSLGQDLYEQFF.